These T cell receptor beta chains were read from a single sample in a study of long-term antiretroviral therapy in people with HIV. Here immunoSEQ multiplex PCR was the method, and the copy in TCRdb shows in-frame clones only, minus some. Among about 27,000 clones listed, 82% were seen once. The input for sequencing was unsorted PBMCs, taken 2.9 years after starting antiretroviral therapy. These receptors all stem from a man aged 50 to 59 with HIV. CDR3s include the opening cysteine and the closing phenylalanine or tryptophan. D genes are given only for firm matches. Clone sizes are given selectively: once, few, many, or a class where the clone is expanded.

j_call clone_size v_call d_call cdr3_aa cdr3_nt
TRBJ2-3 . TRBV27 TRBD2 CASSLGSAGALSTDTQYF TGTGCCAGCAGTTTAGGATCAGCGGGGGCCCTAAGCACAGATACGCAGTATTTT
TRBJ1-3 . TRBV5-6 . CASSLGTEGTGNTIYF TGTGCCAGCAGCTTGGGGACGGAGGGGACTGGAAACACCATATATTTT
TRBJ2-2 . TRBV2 . CASSEALPVGELFF TGTGCCAGCAGTGAAGCGCTACCAGTAGGGGAGCTGTTTTTT
TRBJ1-1 . TRBV18 TRBD1 CASSSTGPNTEAFF TGTGCCAGCTCATCGACAGGGCCGAACACTGAAGCTTTCTTT
TRBJ1-6 . TRBV6-5 . CASSSHTNSPLHF TGTGCCAGCAGTTCGCACACCAATTCACCCCTCCACTTT
TRBJ1-3 . TRBV4-1 . CASSQDNRISGNTIYF TGCGCCAGCAGCCAAGATAACAGAATCTCTGGAAACACCATATATTTT
TRBJ2-1 . TRBV18 . CASSPQDRISFNEQFF TGTGCCAGCTCACCACAAGACAGGATTTCTTTCAATGAGCAGTTCTTC
TRBJ2-6 . TRBV4-3 TRBD1 CASSRRAGTGGSGANVLTF TGCGCCAGCAGCCGTAGAGCCGGGACAGGAGGCTCTGGGGCCAACGTCCTGACTTTC
TRBJ1-2 . TRBV6-6 . CASRSAAGNNYGYTF TGTGCCAGCCGATCGGCGGCAGGGAATAACTATGGCTACACCTTC
TRBJ1-1 . TRBV10-3 TRBD1 CAISEWDRGEAFF TGTGCCATCAGTGAGTGGGACAGGGGTGAAGCTTTCTTT
TRBJ1-1 . TRBV19 . CASSPRQATMNTEAFF TGTGCCAGTAGTCCGCGACAGGCGACAATGAACACTGAAGCTTTCTTT
TRBJ2-7 . TRBV7-3 TRBD1 CASSLSQGVPYEQYF TGTGCCAGCAGCTTATCGCAGGGGGTCCCCTACGAGCAGTACTTC
TRBJ2-3 . TRBV23-1 . CASSPPSPQRANPTDTQYF TGCGCCAGCAGTCCCCCGTCCCCGCAAAGAGCAAATCCCACAGATACGCAGTATTTT
TRBJ2-7 . TRBV9 . CASSVGGLPTYEQYF TGTGCCAGCAGCGTAGGGGGGCTCCCGACCTACGAGCAGTACTTC
TRBJ2-2 . TRBV14 TRBD1 CASSHIWTGDTGELFF TGTGCCAGCAGCCATATATGGACAGGGGATACCGGGGAGCTGTTTTTT
TRBJ2-5 once TRBV28 TRBD1 CASSLRDRESETQYF TGTGCCAGCAGTTTGCGGGACAGGGAGTCAGAGACCCAGTACTTC
TRBJ1-1 . TRBV13 . CASSSTNTEAFF TGTGCCAGCAGCTCGACGAACACTGAAGCTTTCTTT
TRBJ1-6 . TRBV2 . CASNQGYNSPLHF TGTGCCAGCAACCAGGGCTATAATTCACCCCTCCACTTT
TRBJ1-1 . TRBV7-2 . CASSLALGNTEAFF TGTGCCAGCAGCTTAGCCTTAGGGAACACTGAAGCTTTCTTT
TRBJ1-3 once TRBV6-1 . CASSLNFQTGNTIYF TGTGCCAGCAGTTTAAACTTTCAAACTGGAAACACCATATATTTT
TRBJ1-4 . TRBV5-5 . CASSSAGRVNEKLFF TGTGCCAGCAGCTCCGCGGGACGGGTTAATGAAAAACTGTTTTTT
TRBJ1-4 . TRBV6-1 . CASKSVGGTMFF TGTGCCAGCAAATCGGTGGGCGGGACGATGTTTTTT
TRBJ2-1 . TRBV5-1 . CASRVGEGQFNEQFF TGCGCCAGCAGAGTCGGGGAGGGACAATTCAATGAGCAGTTCTTC
TRBJ2-5 few TRBV5-4 TRBD2 CASSPLGLAGARETQYF TGCGCCAGCAGCCCCTTAGGACTAGCGGGGGCGAGGGAGACCCAGTACTTC
TRBJ2-7 . TRBV11-2 . CASSLAAGTTYEQYF TGTGCCAGCAGCTTAGCAGCCGGAACCACCTACGAGCAGTACTTC
TRBJ2-7 . TRBV7-2 TRBD2 CASSSLTSGGPSYEQYF TGTGCCAGCAGCTCGTTGACTAGCGGGGGGCCTTCCTACGAGCAGTACTTC
TRBJ2-3 . TRBV20-1 . CSARYVDTQYF TGCAGTGCTAGATACGTTGATACGCAGTATTTT
TRBJ2-3 . TRBV5-1 . CASSPSTPSTDTQYF TGCGCCAGCAGCCCTAGCACCCCTAGCACAGATACGCAGTATTTT
TRBJ2-3 . TRBV7-6 TRBD2 CASSGVLAGVSTDTQYF TGTGCCAGCAGCGGAGTTTTAGCGGGGGTTAGCACAGATACGCAGTATTTT
TRBJ1-5 . TRBV7-2 . CASSLYQQPQHF TGTGCCAGCAGCTTATACCAACAGCCCCAGCATTTT
TRBJ1-4 . TRBV7-2 . CASSLGPSLNEKLFF TGTGCCAGCAGCTTAGGGCCTAGCCTTAATGAAAAACTGTTTTTT
TRBJ1-5 . TRBV12-5 . CASGLDEYQPQHF TGTGCTAGTGGTTTGGATGAATATCAGCCCCAGCATTTT
TRBJ1-1 . TRBV29-1 . CSVEVYQGNEAFF TGCAGCGTTGAAGTTTATCAGGGCAATGAAGCTTTCTTT
TRBJ2-1 . TRBV9 . CASSAGGMGNEQFF TGTGCCAGCAGCGCGGGGGGCATGGGCAATGAGCAGTTCTTC